The 26 T cell receptor beta chains reported below all come from one sample, sequenced in a study of blood T cell repertoires in COVID-19. Generated by immunoSEQ multiplex PCR, the TCRdb table keeps only in-frame clones and is missing some. The sample has over 70,000 clones, more than 80% seen once. Material: peripheral blood. The receptors originated from an elderly man with acute or convalescent COVID-19.

This clone has more than one count but fewer than ten. J is TRBJ1-3 and V is TRBV7-2, with D possibly matching TRBD1 (5 bases). Per the germline V gene, CDR1 is SGHTA and CDR2 is FQGNSA. Deletions cut 5 bases from V and 4 bases from J, with 21 bases between. The CDR3 contains 17 residues. The CDR3 is CASSPPEQGRSGNTIYF. The CDR3 DNA follows: TGTGCCAGCAGCCCCCCTGAGCAGGGTCGGTCCGGAAACACCATATATTTT.

This chain connects TRBV3-1 (or the pseudogene TRBV3-2) to TRBJ2-7; D may be TRBD2 (7 bases). Germline CDR1 is LGHDT and CDR2 is YNNKEL (reference sequence). The CDR3 loop spans 17 amino acids. V gave up 0 bases and J gave up 3 bases, with 18 bases separating them. CDR3 in amino acids: CASSQEQGSGGLYEQYF. The CDR3 nucleotides read TGTGCCAGCAGCCAAGAACAGGGCTCGGGGGGACTCTACGAGCAGTACTTC.

The rearrangement links TRBV4-2 to TRBJ2-7; 8 bases are a match to TRBD1. Germline V lookup: CDR1 LGHNA, CDR2 YNFKEQ. The CDR3 contains 17 residues. J lost 2 bases, V lost 0 bases, and 9 bases had no gene match. The CDR3, as DNA: TGTGCCAGCAGCCAAGAATTCGGGACAGGAGATACCTACGAGCAGTACTTC. Its translation: CASSQEFGTGDTYEQYF.

The J gene is TRBJ2-2, the V gene TRBV7-6; TRBD1 agrees at 9 bases. The CDR3 has 15 amino acids. V lost 4 bases to trimming and J lost 6 bases; unmatched junction nucleotides: 6. Germline V gene data show CDR1 as SGHVS and CDR2 as FNYEAQ. The CDR3 region is CASSWGQGGAGELFF. In nucleotides, the CDR3 is TGTGCCAGCAGCTGGGGACAGGGAGGCGCCGGGGAGCTGTTTTTT.

This chain joins TRBV11-3 and TRBJ1-1, with D hard to call. The CDR3 is 13 amino acids. V was clipped by 5 bases and J by 1 base, with 8 bases between them. Germline assignment: CDR1 SGHNT and CDR2 YENEEA. As DNA, the CDR3 is TGTGCCAGCAGCCTAAGACAGAACACTGAAGCTTTCTTT. Translating gives CASSLRQNTEAFF. The full variable domain, in which reference TRBV11-3 and TRBJ1-1 provide the parts outside the CDR3, is EAGVVQSPRYKIIEKKQPVAFWCNPISGHNTLYWYLQNLGQGPELLIRYENEEAVDDSQLPKDRFSAERLKGVDSTLKIQPAELGDSAVYLCASSLRQNTEAFFGQGTRLTVV.

This rearrangement joins TRBV5-1 to TRBJ2-7; TRBD2 agrees at 7 bases. Trimming removed 1 base from V and 4 bases from J; junction bases left unmatched: 8. The CDR3 length is 15 residues. Per germline, CDR1 SGHRS and CDR2 YFSETQ. CDR3: CASSLLGLDDYEQYF. The CDR3 DNA reads as TGCGCCAGCAGCTTGTTAGGACTAGACGATTACGAGCAGTACTTC.

The rearrangement uses TRBV7-2 and TRBJ2-1, with 8 bases fitting TRBD2. CDR1 and CDR2 from the germline V gene are SGHTA and FQGNSA. CDR3 length: 14 residues. J was trimmed by 8 bases and V by 5 bases; bases with no gene match: 8. Written as DNA, the CDR3 is TGTGCCAGCAGCCCGAGCGGGAGCCCCTATGAGCAGTTCTTC. Translated, it gives CASSPSGSPYEQFF. Full variable domain (missing parts from reference TRBV7-2 and TRBJ2-1): GAGVSQSPSNKVTEKGKDVELRCDPISGHTALYWYRQSLGQGLEFLIYFQGNSAPDKSGLPSDRFSAERTGGSVSTLTIQRTQQEDSAVYLCASSPSGSPYEQFFGPGTRLTVL.

The CDR3 loop reads CASSFGGGIDTQYF. Written as DNA, the CDR3 is TGCGCCAGCAGCTTCGGCGGGGGGATAGATACGCAGTATTTT. The chain uses TRBV5-1 and TRBJ2-3; 8 bases agree with TRBD2. There are 14 residues in the CDR3. V lost 2 bases, J lost 5 bases, and 4 bases stayed unmatched. CDR1 and CDR2 (germline): SGHRS, YFSETQ.

This clone was detected once. The chain carries TRBV3-1 (or the pseudogene TRBV3-2) and TRBJ2-5, with 10 nucleotides matching TRBD2. Germline-derived CDR1 and CDR2 are LGHDT and YNNKEL (reference sequence). After removal of 0 bases from V and 7 bases from J, the junction contained 11 bases not matched to a gene. The CDR3 runs to 17 residues. CDR3 protein: CASSQDSSLAGVGTQYF. In DNA form, the CDR3 reads TGTGCCAGCAGCCAAGATTCTTCCCTAGCGGGAGTGGGGACCCAGTACTTC.

V gene TRBV5-4 combines with J gene TRBJ1-2, with D possibly TRBD1 on 5 matching bases. This CDR3 is 15 amino acids long. Germline assignment: CDR1 SGHNT and CDR2 YYREEE (reference sequence). Trimming shortened V by 1 base and J by 7 bases, and 17 bases separated the two germline ends. As DNA, the CDR3 is TGTGCCAGCAGCTTGCCGGATGGGGCAGGGTCTGGCTACACCTTC. It translates to CASSLPDGAGSGYTF.

This clone has only one observation. The genes are TRBV4-3 and TRBJ2-1, with D possibly matching TRBD1 (5 bases). This CDR3 has 17 amino acids. Germline CDR1 and CDR2: LGHNA and YSLEER. V was trimmed by 0 bases and J by 4 bases, leaving 16 bases between them. The CDR3 loop reads CASSQDRYRIPYNEQFF. DNA for the CDR3: TGCGCCAGCAGCCAAGATCGGTACAGGATTCCTTACAATGAGCAGTTCTTC.

The genes are TRBV9 and TRBJ2-7, with D tentatively TRBD2 (7 bases). In germline, CDR1 is SGDLS, CDR2 YYNGEE. The CDR3 totals 17 residues. Trimming stripped 3 bases from V and 0 bases from J, with 19 bases between. The CDR3, as DNA: TGTGCCAGCAGCGCGGAAGGAGGGGGGGCCTACTCCTACGAGCAGTACTTC. It is translated as CASSAEGGGAYSYEQYF.

The chain joins TRBV28 to TRBJ2-5, with D possibly being TRBD1 (6 bases). Between the trimmed V and J ends, which lost 6 bases and 5 bases, there was a span of 16 bases. The germline V gene encodes CDR1 MDHEN and CDR2 SYDVKM. The CDR3 runs 14 residues. The CDR3 is CASRPPGEQETQYF. In DNA form, the CDR3 reads TGTGCCAGCAGACCTCCAGGGGAACAGGAGACCCAGTACTTC.

The chain employs TRBV12-5 and TRBJ1-5; TRBD1 matches at 8 bases. Germline V lookup: CDR1 LGHNT, CDR2 FRNRAP. The CDR3 contains 18 residues. The V gene end was trimmed by 7 bases and the J gene end by 9 bases; junction bases not matched to a gene: 23. The CDR3: CASDFHTGQGAGNLPQHF. For the CDR3, the DNA is TGTGCTAGTGATTTCCACACGGGGCAGGGGGCCGGTAATTTGCCCCAGCATTTT.

This clone has just a few counts. This chain joins TRBV10-3 and TRBJ2-7, with a possible D match to TRBD2 (6 bases). Trimming stripped 10 bases from V and 6 bases from J, with 16 bases between. CDR1 ENHRY and CDR2 SYGVKD come from the germline V gene. The CDR3 contains 12 residues. CDR3 residues: CATLGGLTEQYF. CDR3 bases: TGTGCCACCCTGGGGGGTCTCACCGAGCAGTACTTC.

This clone appeared a single time. This chain uses TRBV28 with TRBJ2-5, with D possibly being TRBD2 (7 bases). Germline V CDR1 and CDR2: MDHEN, SYDVKM. The V end was cut by 10 bases, the J end by 3 bases, with 15 bases between. The CDR3 is made up of 13 amino acids. Here the CDR3 reads CATRRGGEETQYF. The CDR3 region has the DNA TGTGCCACCCGGAGGGGGGGGGAAGAGACCCAGTACTTC.

The chain combines TRBV4-2 with TRBJ2-7, with D possibly TRBD2 on 5 matching bases. The CDR3 spans 16 residues. The germline CDR1 and CDR2 sequences are LGHNA and YNFKEQ. Trimming shortened V by 0 bases and J by 3 bases, and 15 bases separated the two germline ends. The CDR3 is CASSQEPGEHLYEQYF. The CDR3 DNA reads as TGTGCCAGCAGCCAAGAGCCCGGGGAACACCTCTACGAGCAGTACTTC.

The chain uses TRBV28 and TRBJ2-1; TRBD2 matches at 7 bases. Germline V gives CDR1 MDHEN, CDR2 SYDVKM. This CDR3 is built from 15 residues. V lost 6 bases to trimming and J lost 1 base; unmatched junction nucleotides: 6. CDR3 amino acids: CASSILARSYNEQFF. In nucleotides, the CDR3 is TGTGCCAGCAGCATACTAGCGAGGTCCTACAATGAGCAGTTCTTC.

The chain links TRBV5-1 to TRBJ2-5, with D tentatively TRBD2 (6 bases). The V end lost 0 bases, the J end lost 1 base, and 7 bases lay between the germline ends. This CDR3 region has 14 residues. Germline assignment: CDR1 SGHRS and CDR2 YFSETQ. The CDR3 DNA is TGCGCCAGCAGCTTGGGTAGCGGCCAAGAGACCCAGTACTTC. Its translation is CASSLGSGQETQYF.

In DNA, the CDR3 is TGTGCCAGTGGACGCGGGGCCCGGGACACCGGGGAGCTGTTTTTT. Protein: CASGRGARDTGELFF. This chain uses TRBV25-1 with TRBJ2-2; TRBD2 is a possible D gene (6 bases). CDR1 and CDR2 from the germline V gene are MGHDK and SYGVNS. Deletions cut 9 bases from V and 3 bases from J, with 17 bases between. The CDR3 totals 15 residues.

The genes are TRBV2 and TRBJ1-5, with 9 bases that match TRBD1. V was clipped by 4 bases and J by 2 bases; unmatched bases: 0. Germline assignment: CDR1 SNHLY and CDR2 FYNNEI. The CDR3 has 14 amino acids. The CDR3 protein is CASSGTGGNQPQHF. The CDR3 DNA reads as TGTGCCAGCAGTGGGACAGGGGGCAATCAGCCCCAGCATTTT.

This clone appeared a single time. The CDR3 DNA reads as TGTGCCAGTAGTATAGCCGGGACAGGGAACTACGAGCAGTACTTC. Residues: CASSIAGTGNYEQYF. The genes are TRBV19 and TRBJ2-7; 9 nucleotides align to TRBD1. Germline trimming cut 1 base from V and 3 bases from J; bases unmatched to any gene: 4. CDR1 and CDR2 (germline): LNHDA, SQIVND (reference sequence). The length of the CDR3 is 15 residues.

The genes are TRBV11-2 and TRBJ2-7, with a weak D call TRBD2 (6 bases). V lost 5 bases and J 5 bases, leaving 19 bases between the germline ends. Per the germline V gene, CDR1 is SGHAT and CDR2 is FQNNGV. There are 15 residues in the CDR3. The DNA for the CDR3 is TGTGCCAGCAGCCCGAGGTCCGGGGGATTCAACGAGCAGTACTTC. As protein: CASSPRSGGFNEQYF. The whole variable domain, filled in from reference TRBV11-2 and TRBJ2-7, reads EAGVAQSPRYKIIEKRQSVAFWCNPISGHATLYWYQQILGQGPKLLIQFQNNGVVDDSQLPKDRFSAERLKGVDSTLKIQPAKLEDSAVYLCASSPRSGGFNEQYFGPGTRLTVT.

The J gene is TRBJ1-2, the V gene TRBV9; 10 bases agree with TRBD1. The V gene end was trimmed by 1 base and the J gene end by 4 bases; junction bases not matched to a gene: 4. From germline, CDR1 is SGDLS and CDR2 YYNGEE. This CDR3 has 15 amino acids. CDR3: CASSVTGQGFYGYTF. The CDR3 DNA follows: TGTGCCAGCAGCGTAACGGGACAGGGGTTCTATGGCTACACCTTC.

This chain links TRBV30 with TRBJ2-1, with TRBD2 matching 12 bases. Germline-derived CDR1 and CDR2 are GTSNPN and SVGIG (reference sequence). J gave up 6 bases and V 0 bases, and 0 bases lay outside the gene matches. There are 14 residues in the CDR3. The CDR3 bases are TGTGCCTGGAGTGTGACTAGCGGGGGCAATGAGCAGTTCTTC. Its translation: CAWSVTSGGNEQFF.

The chain couples TRBV19 to TRBJ2-3; D uncertain. Deletions cut 3 bases from V and 5 bases from J, with 12 bases between. The CDR3 contains 14 residues. Germline V CDR1 and CDR2: LNHDA, SQIVND (reference sequence). This CDR3 is CASSMMADQDTQYF. The DNA for the CDR3 is TGTGCCAGTAGTATGATGGCAGATCAAGATACGCAGTATTTT.